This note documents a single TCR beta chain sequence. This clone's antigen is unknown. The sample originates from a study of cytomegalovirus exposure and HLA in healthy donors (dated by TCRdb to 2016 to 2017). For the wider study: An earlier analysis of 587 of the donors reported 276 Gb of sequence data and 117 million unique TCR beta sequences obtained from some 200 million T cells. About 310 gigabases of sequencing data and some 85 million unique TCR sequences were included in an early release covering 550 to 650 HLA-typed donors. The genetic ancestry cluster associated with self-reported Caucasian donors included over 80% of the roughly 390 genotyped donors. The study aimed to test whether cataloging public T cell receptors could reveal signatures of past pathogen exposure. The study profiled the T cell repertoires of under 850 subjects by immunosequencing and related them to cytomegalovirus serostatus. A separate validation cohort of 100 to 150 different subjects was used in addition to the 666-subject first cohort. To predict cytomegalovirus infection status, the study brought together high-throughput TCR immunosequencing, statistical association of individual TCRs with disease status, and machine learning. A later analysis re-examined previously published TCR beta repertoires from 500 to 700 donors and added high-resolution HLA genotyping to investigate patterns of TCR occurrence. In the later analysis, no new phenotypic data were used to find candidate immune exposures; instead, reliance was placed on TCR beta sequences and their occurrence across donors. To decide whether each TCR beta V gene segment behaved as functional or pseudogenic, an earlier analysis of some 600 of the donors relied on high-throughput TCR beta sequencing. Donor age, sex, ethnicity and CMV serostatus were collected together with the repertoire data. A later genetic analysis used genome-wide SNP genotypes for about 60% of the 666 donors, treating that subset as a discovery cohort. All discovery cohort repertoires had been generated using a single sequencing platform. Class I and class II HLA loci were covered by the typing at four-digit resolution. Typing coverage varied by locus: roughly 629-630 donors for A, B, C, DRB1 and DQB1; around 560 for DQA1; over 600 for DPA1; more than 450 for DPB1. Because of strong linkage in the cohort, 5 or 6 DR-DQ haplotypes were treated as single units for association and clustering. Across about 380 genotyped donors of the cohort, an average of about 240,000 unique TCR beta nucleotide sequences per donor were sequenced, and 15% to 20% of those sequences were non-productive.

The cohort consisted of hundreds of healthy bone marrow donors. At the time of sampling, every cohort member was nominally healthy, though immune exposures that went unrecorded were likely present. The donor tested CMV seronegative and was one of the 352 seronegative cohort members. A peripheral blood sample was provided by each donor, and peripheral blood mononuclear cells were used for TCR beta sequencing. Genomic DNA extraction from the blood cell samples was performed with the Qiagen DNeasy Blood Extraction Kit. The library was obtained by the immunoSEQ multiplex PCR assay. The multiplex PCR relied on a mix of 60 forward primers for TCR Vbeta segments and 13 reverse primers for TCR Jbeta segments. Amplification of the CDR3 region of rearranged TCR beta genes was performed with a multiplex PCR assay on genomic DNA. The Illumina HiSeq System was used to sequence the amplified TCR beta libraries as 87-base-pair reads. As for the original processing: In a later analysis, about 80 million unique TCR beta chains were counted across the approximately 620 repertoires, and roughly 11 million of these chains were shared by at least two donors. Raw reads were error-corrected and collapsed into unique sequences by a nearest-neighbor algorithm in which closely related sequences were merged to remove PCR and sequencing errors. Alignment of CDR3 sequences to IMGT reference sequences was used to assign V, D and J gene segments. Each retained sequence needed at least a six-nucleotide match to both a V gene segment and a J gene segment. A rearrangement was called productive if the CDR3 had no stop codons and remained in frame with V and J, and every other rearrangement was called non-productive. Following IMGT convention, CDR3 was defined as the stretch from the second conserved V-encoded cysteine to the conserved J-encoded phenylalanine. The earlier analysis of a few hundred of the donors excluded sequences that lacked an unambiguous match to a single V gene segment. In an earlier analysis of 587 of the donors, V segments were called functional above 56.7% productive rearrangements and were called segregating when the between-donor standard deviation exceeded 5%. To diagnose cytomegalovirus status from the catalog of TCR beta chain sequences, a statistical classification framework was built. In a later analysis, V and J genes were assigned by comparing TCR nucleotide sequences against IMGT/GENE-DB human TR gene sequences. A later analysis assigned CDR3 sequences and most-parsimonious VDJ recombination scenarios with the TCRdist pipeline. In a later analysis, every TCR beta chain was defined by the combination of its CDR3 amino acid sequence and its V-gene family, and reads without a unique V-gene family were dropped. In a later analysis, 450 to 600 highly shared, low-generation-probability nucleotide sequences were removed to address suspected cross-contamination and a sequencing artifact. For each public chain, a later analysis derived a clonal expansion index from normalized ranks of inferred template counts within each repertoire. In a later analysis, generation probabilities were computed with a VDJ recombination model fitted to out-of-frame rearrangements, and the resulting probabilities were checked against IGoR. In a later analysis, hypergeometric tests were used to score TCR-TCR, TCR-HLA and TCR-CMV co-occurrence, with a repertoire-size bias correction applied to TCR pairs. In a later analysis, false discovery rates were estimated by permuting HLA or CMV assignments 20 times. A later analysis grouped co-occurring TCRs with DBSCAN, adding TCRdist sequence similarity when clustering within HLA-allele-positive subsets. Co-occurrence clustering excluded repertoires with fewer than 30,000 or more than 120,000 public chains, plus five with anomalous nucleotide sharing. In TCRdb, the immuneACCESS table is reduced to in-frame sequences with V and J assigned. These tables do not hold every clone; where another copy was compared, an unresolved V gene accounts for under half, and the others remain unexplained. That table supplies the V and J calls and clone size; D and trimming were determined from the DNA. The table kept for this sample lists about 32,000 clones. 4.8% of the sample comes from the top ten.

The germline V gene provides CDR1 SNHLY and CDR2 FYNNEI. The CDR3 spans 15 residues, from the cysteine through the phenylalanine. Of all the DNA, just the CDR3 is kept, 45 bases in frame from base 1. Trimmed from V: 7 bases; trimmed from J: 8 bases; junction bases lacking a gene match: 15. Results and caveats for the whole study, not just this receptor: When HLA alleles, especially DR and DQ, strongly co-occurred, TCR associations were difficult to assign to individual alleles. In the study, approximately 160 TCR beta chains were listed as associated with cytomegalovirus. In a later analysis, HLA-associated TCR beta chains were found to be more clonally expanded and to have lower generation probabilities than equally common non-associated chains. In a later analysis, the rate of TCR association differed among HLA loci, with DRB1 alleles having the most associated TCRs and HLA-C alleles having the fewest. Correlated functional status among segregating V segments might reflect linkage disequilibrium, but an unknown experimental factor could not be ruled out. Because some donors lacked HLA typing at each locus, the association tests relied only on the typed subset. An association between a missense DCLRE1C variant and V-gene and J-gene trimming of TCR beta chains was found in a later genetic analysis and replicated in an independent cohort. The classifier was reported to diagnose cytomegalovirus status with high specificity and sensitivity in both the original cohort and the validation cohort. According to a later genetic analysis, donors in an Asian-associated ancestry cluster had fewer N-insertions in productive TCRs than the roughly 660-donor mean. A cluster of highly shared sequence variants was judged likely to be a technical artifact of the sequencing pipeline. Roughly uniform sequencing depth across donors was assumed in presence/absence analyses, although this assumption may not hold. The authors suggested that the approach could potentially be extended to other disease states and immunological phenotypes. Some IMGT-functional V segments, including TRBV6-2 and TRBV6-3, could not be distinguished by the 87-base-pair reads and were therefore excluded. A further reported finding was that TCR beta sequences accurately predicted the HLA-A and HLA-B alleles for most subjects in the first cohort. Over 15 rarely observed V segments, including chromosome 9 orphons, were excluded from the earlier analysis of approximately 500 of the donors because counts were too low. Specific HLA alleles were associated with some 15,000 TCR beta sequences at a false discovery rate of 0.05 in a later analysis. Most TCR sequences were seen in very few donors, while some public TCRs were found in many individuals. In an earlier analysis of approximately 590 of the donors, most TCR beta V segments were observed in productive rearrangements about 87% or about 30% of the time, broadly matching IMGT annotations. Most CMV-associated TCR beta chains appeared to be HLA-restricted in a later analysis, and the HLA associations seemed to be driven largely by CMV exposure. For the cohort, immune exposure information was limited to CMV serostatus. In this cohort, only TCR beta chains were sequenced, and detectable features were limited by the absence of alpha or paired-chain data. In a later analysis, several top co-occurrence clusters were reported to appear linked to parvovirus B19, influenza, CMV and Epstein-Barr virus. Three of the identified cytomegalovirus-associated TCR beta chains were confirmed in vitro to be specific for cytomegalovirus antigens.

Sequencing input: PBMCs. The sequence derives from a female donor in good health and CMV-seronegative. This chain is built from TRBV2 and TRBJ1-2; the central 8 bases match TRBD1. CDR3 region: CASKSSTGVEGGYTF. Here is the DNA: TGTGCCAGCAAATCCTCGACAGGGGTGGAAGGGGGCTACACCTTC.